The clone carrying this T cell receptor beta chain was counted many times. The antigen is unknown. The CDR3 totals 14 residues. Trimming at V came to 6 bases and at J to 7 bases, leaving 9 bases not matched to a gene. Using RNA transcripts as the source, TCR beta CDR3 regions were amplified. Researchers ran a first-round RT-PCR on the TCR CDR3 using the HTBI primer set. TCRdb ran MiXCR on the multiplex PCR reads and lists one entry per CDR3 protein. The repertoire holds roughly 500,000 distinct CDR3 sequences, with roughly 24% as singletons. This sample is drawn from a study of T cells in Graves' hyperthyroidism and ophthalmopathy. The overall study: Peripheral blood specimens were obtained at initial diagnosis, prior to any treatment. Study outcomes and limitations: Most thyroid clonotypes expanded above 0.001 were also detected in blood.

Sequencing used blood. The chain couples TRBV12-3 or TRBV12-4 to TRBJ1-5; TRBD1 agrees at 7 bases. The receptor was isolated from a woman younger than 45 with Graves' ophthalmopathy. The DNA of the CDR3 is TGTGCCAGCAGGAATATCGACAGGGACCAGCCCCAGCATTTT. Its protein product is CASRNIDRDQPQHF.